Presented here are 10 T cell receptor beta chains from one specimen sequenced in a study of shared clonotypes between healthy human individuals. TCRdb keeps only in-frame clones here, not all; method: immunoSEQ multiplex PCR. This table has some 900,000 clones, 60% to 85% appearing once. The material sequenced was memory CD4+ T cells sorted from blood. Indicated subset: CD45RA-negative fraction. The origin of the receptors is a young man in good health.

The genes are TRBV19 and TRBJ2-1; D call uncertain. The CDR3 consists of 15 residues. The germline V and J ends were trimmed by 4 bases and 7 bases, with 17 bases remaining between them. From germline, CDR1 is LNHDA and CDR2 SQIVND (reference sequence). CDR3 in amino acids: CASSRMGIMGNEQFF. The CDR3 nucleotides are TGTGCCAGTAGTAGGATGGGTATAATGGGGAATGAGCAGTTCTTC.

The rearrangement uses TRBV12-2 and TRBJ2-1; TRBD2 is the table's D call, not checked against the DNA. TRBV12-2 is annotated as a pseudogene. CDR3 length: 17 amino acids. For the CDR3, the DNA is TGTGCAAGTCGTTATCCTCTAGCGGGAGGTTGCTACAATGAGCAGTTCTTC. Translating gives CASRYPLAGGCYNEQFF.

The chain links TRBV11-2 to TRBJ2-4; no definite D call. CDR3 length: 14 residues. Germline V CDR1 and CDR2: SGHAT, FQNNGV. Trimming removed 4 bases at V and 1 base at J, with 8 bases between. In DNA, the CDR3 is TGTGCCAGCAGCTCAAGTAGGGCCAAAAACATTCAGTACTTC. Its protein is CASSSSRAKNIQYF.

The rearrangement uses TRBV5-1 and TRBJ2-1; a possible D gene is TRBD1 (5 bases). Germline-derived CDR1 and CDR2 are SGHRS and YFSETQ. V was pared by 3 bases and J by 9 bases, with 19 bases between. The CDR3 consists of 15 residues. CDR3 amino acids: CASSSGRQGGGEQFF. CDR3 in DNA: TGCGCCAGCAGCTCCGGCCGGCAGGGCGGCGGTGAGCAGTTCTTC.

This clone was seen only a few times. Other DNA sequences in the sample encode the same CDR3. The chain couples TRBV28 to TRBJ2-4, with TRBD1 matching over 8 bases. The germline gives CDR1 MDHEN, CDR2 SYDVKM. The CDR3 consists of 15 residues. J lost 1 base, V lost 2 bases, and 1 base had no gene match. The CDR3 nucleotides are TGTGCCAGCAGTTTACAGGGGGCGGCCAAAAACATTCAGTACTTC. Translated: CASSLQGAAKNIQYF.

This clone has at least ten counts. The chain links TRBV11-2 to TRBJ1-4; unclear D gene. Per germline, CDR1 SGHAT and CDR2 FQNNGV. V lost 4 bases and J 7 bases, leaving 13 bases between the germline ends. This CDR3 is built from 14 residues. The CDR3 bases are TGTGCCAGCAGCTCTCATATGCTGGGTGAAAAACTGTTTTTT. This gives the protein CASSSHMLGEKLFF.

CDR3 sequence (DNA): TGTGCCAGCAGTGGGAAAGGTGTCAGGGTGTACACTGAAGCTTTCTTT. Translated, it gives CASSGKGVRVYTEAFF. The V call is TRBV6-1, the J call TRBJ1-1; TRBD1 might be the D (5 bases). In germline, CDR1 is MNHNS, CDR2 SASEGT. CDR3 length equals 16 residues. V was trimmed by 4 bases and J by 3 bases, leaving 18 bases between them.

This clone was counted ten times or more. The V call is TRBV10-3, the J call TRBJ1-1, with D perhaps TRBD1 (6 bases). V shed 6 bases and J shed 4 bases, with 9 bases lying between them. The CDR3 extends over 12 amino acids. Per germline, CDR1 ENHRY and CDR2 SYGVKD. The CDR3 loop is CAISLGGTEAFF. The CDR3 DNA follows: TGTGCCATCAGCTTAGGGGGCACTGAAGCTTTCTTT.

This sequence joins TRBV5-1 and TRBJ1-1, with D possibly being TRBD1 (6 bases). The germline gives CDR1 SGHRS, CDR2 YFSETQ. Trimming left V 2 bases short and J 1 base short, with 12 bases between. The CDR3 length is 15 residues. The CDR3 coding sequence is TGCGCCAGCAGCTTAAGTAAAGGGGGGAACACTGAAGCTTTCTTT. It yields the protein CASSLSKGGNTEAFF.

V gene TRBV2 combines with J gene TRBJ1-5, with unresolved D. CDR1 and CDR2 (germline): SNHLY, FYNNEI. The CDR3 is made up of 15 amino acids. The ends were cut back, 4 bases at V and 3 bases at J, with 13 bases in the middle. The CDR3 here is CASSASGSNNQPQHF. Written as DNA, the CDR3 is TGTGCCAGCAGTGCATCCGGGAGCAACAATCAGCCCCAGCATTTT.